Reported below is one T cell receptor (beta chain). Its cognate antigen is unknown. Data came from immunoSEQ multiplex PCR; TCRdb stores just in-frame clones and leaves some out. The repertoire table contains tens of thousands of clones. These data originate in a study of Tregs in tolerant kidney transplant recipients. Regarding the study as a whole: Changing PCR primers prevented nucleotide comparison between some patients' samples. Validation in larger populations is needed because few patients were studied.

CD4+CD25+CD127- Tregs, CD4+CD25- non-Tregs, CD4 and CD8 cells were sorted. Specimen: CD8+ T cells from blood, collected before the transplant. The sequence derives from a human donor who received a combined kidney and bone marrow transplant.

Here the CDR3 reads CAWSVTSHEAFF. Incomplete CDR3 DNA: TGTGCCTGGAGTGTGACTTCTCATGAA. J is TRBJ1-1 and V is TRBV30; no definite D call. Coverage ceases 3 residues before the CDR3 finishes, and the germline J gene fills in the end. V was clipped by 0 bases and J by 7 bases, with 9 bases between them. This CDR3 comprises 12 residues. Germline V gives CDR1 GTSNPN, CDR2 SVGIG (reference sequence).